The next 27 T cell receptor beta chains were all read from a single sample in a study of blood T cell repertoires in COVID-19. Repertoires were generated with immunoSEQ multiplex PCR, while TCRdb's copy carries only in-frame clones and drops some. Of around 100,000 clones detected, 80% to 85% appear once; the ten largest clones hold roughly 2%. The source material was peripheral blood. Receptor source: a man in his 70s with active or convalescent COVID-19.

The chain employs TRBV7-6 and TRBJ2-5; a possible D gene is TRBD1 (6 bases). The CDR3 has 15 residues. Between the trimmed V and J ends, which lost 5 bases and 1 base, there was a span of 14 bases. Germline V lookup: CDR1 SGHVS, CDR2 FNYEAQ. The DNA of the CDR3 is TGTGCCAGCAGCCCACAGGGATCCTCCCAAGAGACCCAGTACTTC. Protein: CASSPQGSSQETQYF.

CDR3 loop: CASSIEEGATEAFF. The CDR3 bases are TGTGCCAGTAGTATAGAGGAAGGGGCCACTGAAGCTTTCTTT. The chain combines TRBV19 with TRBJ1-1, with D perhaps TRBD1 (5 bases). This CDR3 spans 14 amino acids. V was trimmed by 0 bases and J by 4 bases, leaving 9 bases between them. Germline CDR1 LNHDA, CDR2 SQIVND (reference sequence).

This rearrangement joins TRBV6-1 to TRBJ2-7; a weak D match, TRBD1 (6 bases). The length of the CDR3 is 14 residues. The V gene lost 5 bases and the J gene lost 0 bases, with 11 bases spanning the gap. Germline V gives CDR1 MNHNS, CDR2 SASEGT. CDR3 DNA: TGTGCCAGCAGTTCCTCAGGGGTCTCCTACGAGCAGTACTTC. It translates to CASSSSGVSYEQYF.

This chain connects TRBV5-4 to TRBJ2-5, with 10 bases aligning to TRBD1. This CDR3 has 15 amino acids. The V and J ends lost 4 bases and 4 bases, in that order; junction bases with no gene match: 7. The germline gives CDR1 SGHNT, CDR2 YYREEE (reference sequence). The CDR3 is CASSLDRGRRETQYF. In nucleotides, the CDR3 is TGTGCCAGCAGCCTCGACAGGGGGCGCAGAGAGACCCAGTACTTC. The full variable domain, completed using reference TRBV5-4 and TRBJ2-5, is ETGVTQSPTHLIKTRGQQVTLRCSSQSGHNTVSWYQQALGQGPQFIFQYYREEENGRGNFPPRFSGLQFPNYSSELNVNALELDDSALYLCASSLDRGRRETQYFGPGTRLLVL.

V gene TRBV4-2 combines with J gene TRBJ1-3, with unresolved D. The CDR3 extends over 16 amino acids. Germline loops: CDR1 LGHNA, CDR2 YNFKEQ. The ends were cut back, 0 bases at V and 0 bases at J, with 9 bases in the middle. The CDR3 loop reads CASSQDFQISGNTIYF. CDR3 in DNA: TGTGCCAGCAGCCAAGATTTCCAAATCTCTGGAAACACCATATATTTT.

V is TRBV6-6 and J is TRBJ2-1; the match to TRBD2 covers 12 bases. The CDR3 is 16 residues long. V shed 6 bases and J 5 bases; nucleotides not matched to a gene: 8. Germline lookup yields CDR1 MNHNY and CDR2 SVGAGI (reference sequence). The CDR3 here is CASSLWTSGTNNEQFF. CDR3 nucleotides: TGTGCCAGCAGCCTATGGACTAGCGGGACTAACAATGAGCAGTTCTTC.

The chain joins TRBV19 to TRBJ2-5; D not certain. CDR1 is LNHDA, CDR2 SQIVND, per germline (reference sequence). The CDR3 is 13 residues long. V was cut by 8 bases and J by 5 bases, with 15 bases left in between. CDR3 protein: CASGPYSRETQYF. In DNA, the CDR3 is TGTGCCAGTGGTCCGTATAGTCGGGAGACCCAGTACTTC.

This clone was observed a handful of times. V usage is TRBV28 and J usage is TRBJ2-7; 7 bases agree with TRBD1. The CDR3 runs to 14 residues. Germline trimming cut 4 bases from V and 5 bases from J; bases unmatched to any gene: 8. Per germline, CDR1 MDHEN and CDR2 SYDVKM. CDR3 region: CASSSNGQADEQYF. CDR3 bases: TGTGCCAGCAGTTCAAATGGACAGGCGGACGAGCAGTACTTC.

This sequence joins TRBV5-1 and TRBJ2-7; D unclear. V lost 4 bases, J lost 1 base, and 9 bases lay in between. The V gene's germline CDR1 is SGHRS and CDR2 YFSETQ. The CDR3 spans 13 residues. The CDR3 sequence: CASSRGTSYEQYF. The CDR3 region has the DNA TGCGCCAGCAGCCGAGGCACATCCTACGAGCAGTACTTC.

This chain uses TRBV4-1 with TRBJ2-7, with 7 positions matching TRBD1. The germline V gene has CDR1 MGHRA and CDR2 YSYEKL. The CDR3 is 14 amino acids. V shed 3 bases and J 4 bases; nucleotides not matched to a gene: 6. Here the CDR3 DNA reads TGCGCCAGCAGCCACACGGGACAGCGATACGAGCAGTACTTC. Translating it yields CASSHTGQRYEQYF.

The V and J genes are TRBV5-6 and TRBJ1-1, with 8 bases lining up with TRBD1. The CDR3 extends over 15 amino acids. Germline trimming cut 3 bases from V and 3 bases from J; bases unmatched to any gene: 7. Per the germline V gene, CDR1 is SGHDT and CDR2 is YYEEEE. CDR3 in DNA: TGTGCCAGCAGCTCAGACAGGGGAGGGGACACTGAAGCTTTCTTT. As protein: CASSSDRGGDTEAFF.

This chain connects TRBV3-1 (or the pseudogene TRBV3-2) to TRBJ2-1, with D tentatively TRBD2 (6 bases). CDR3 length: 15 amino acids. Trimming took 1 base from V and 15 from J, leaving 22 bases between them. The germline gives CDR1 LGHDT, CDR2 YNNKEL (reference sequence). The CDR3 loop reads CASSQGNVRQGRRFF. The CDR3, as DNA: TGTGCCAGCAGCCAAGGGAACGTCAGACAAGGGAGGCGGTTCTTC.

This chain connects TRBV3-1 (or the pseudogene TRBV3-2) to TRBJ2-7; 10 nucleotides agree with TRBD2. CDR1 and CDR2 from the germline V gene are LGHDT and YNNKEL (reference sequence). V lost 1 base, J lost 4 bases, and 4 bases stayed unmatched. This CDR3 comprises 15 residues. CDR3 sequence reads: CASSQVAGGSYEQYF. The CDR3 DNA is TGTGCCAGCAGCCAAGTAGCGGGGGGTTCTTACGAGCAGTACTTC.

This chain uses TRBV7-9 with TRBJ2-7; 7 bases line up with TRBD1. Germline CDR1 and CDR2: SEHNR and FQNEAQ (reference sequence). This CDR3 spans 16 amino acids. The ends lost 3 bases at V and 5 bases at J; junction bases unmatched: 13. The CDR3: CASSFMGQSGGHEQYF. In DNA form, the CDR3 reads TGTGCCAGCAGCTTTATGGGACAGTCGGGTGGGCACGAGCAGTACTTC.

This chain connects TRBV19 to TRBJ2-7; 7 bases map to TRBD1. CDR3 length: 14 amino acids. Per germline, CDR1 LNHDA and CDR2 SQIVND (reference sequence). The V segment lost 5 bases and the J segment 4 bases; nucleotides outside the gene matches: 8. CDR3 in DNA: TGTGCCAGTAGTCTAGGGACAGAAGGGTACGAGCAGTACTTC. Its translation: CASSLGTEGYEQYF.

CDR3 nucleotides: TGTGCCAGCAGCTTCCAAACGGGACAGGGATACTCTGGGGCCAACGTCCTGACTTTC. It specifies CASSFQTGQGYSGANVLTF. The chain uses TRBV5-6 and TRBJ2-6; TRBD1 agrees at 9 bases. The J segment lost 0 bases and the V segment lost 2 bases, leaving 9 bases of the junction unmatched. The CDR3 spans 19 residues. Germline V lookup: CDR1 SGHDT, CDR2 YYEEEE.

This rearrangement joins TRBV20-1 to TRBJ2-3; D is undetermined. CDR1 is DFQATT and CDR2 is SNEGSKA in the germline V gene (reference sequence). The V and J ends lost 5 bases and 4 bases respectively, with 7 bases between them. The CDR3 runs 11 residues. CDR3 bases: TGCAGTGCTCCCTTTTCAGATACGCAGTATTTT. This codes for CSAPFSDTQYF.

The V and J genes are TRBV5-1 and TRBJ1-6; no clear D gene. Trimming took 5 bases from V and 6 from J, leaving 12 bases between them. Germline CDR1 SGHRS, CDR2 YFSETQ. This CDR3 contains 14 residues. Here the CDR3 DNA reads TGCGCCAGCAGTCCCCCCGCGAGTAATTCACCCCTCCACTTT. This gives the protein CASSPPASNSPLHF. Full variable domain (remainder filled in from reference TRBV5-1 and TRBJ1-6): KAGVTQTPRYLIKTRGQQVTLSCSPISGHRSVSWYQQTPGQGLQFLFEYFSETQRNKGNFPGRFSGRQFSNSRSEMNVSTLELGDSALYLCASSPPASNSPLHFGNGTRLTVT.

The rearrangement joins TRBV30 to TRBJ2-2, with D uncertain. Germline V CDR1 and CDR2: GTSNPN, SVGIG (reference sequence). V lost 2 bases and J 4 bases, leaving 5 bases between the germline ends. CDR3 length: 12 amino acids. CDR3 amino acids: CAWSWATGELFF. CDR3 nucleotide sequence: TGTGCCTGGAGTTGGGCCACCGGGGAGCTGTTTTTT.

V usage is TRBV10-3 and J usage is TRBJ2-2; 11 nucleotides line up with TRBD1. The V and J ends lost 5 bases and 4 bases, in that order; junction bases with no gene match: 3. Germline loops: CDR1 ENHRY, CDR2 SYGVKD. CDR3 length: 15 residues. CDR3 DNA sequence: TGTGCCATCAGTAACGGACAGGGGGCCACCGGGGAGCTGTTTTTT. Its protein is CAISNGQGATGELFF.

V is TRBV10-3 and J is TRBJ1-2, with no clear D. The V end was cut by 8 bases, the J end by 8 bases, with 18 bases between. The germline CDR1 and CDR2 sequences are ENHRY and SYGVKD. This CDR3 is built from 13 residues. CDR3 loop: CAIRREGVEGYTF. DNA of the CDR3: TGTGCCATCCGGAGGGAGGGAGTCGAGGGCTACACCTTC.

J is TRBJ2-2 and V is TRBV5-1; 11 bases are shared with TRBD1. The trim removed 4 bases at V and 4 bases at J, leaving 12 bases unmatched. The germline gives CDR1 SGHRS, CDR2 YFSETQ. The CDR3 is 18 residues long. CDR3 bases: TGCGCCAGCAGCCCGATGGACAGGGGGCGATCTGCCACCGGGGAGCTGTTTTTT. Its protein is CASSPMDRGRSATGELFF.

This sequence joins TRBV24-1 and TRBJ2-1; possibly TRBD2 for D (7 bases). Germline V CDR1 and CDR2: KGHDR, SFDVKD. The ends were cut back, 4 bases at V and 7 bases at J, with 22 bases in the middle. The CDR3 consists of 17 residues. Written as DNA, the CDR3 is TGTGCCACCAGTGAAACGAAGCGCGGGGGCGCAGGGAATGAGCAGTTCTTC. Translation: CATSETKRGGAGNEQFF.

The gene calls are TRBV7-6 and TRBJ2-7, with 9 bases that match TRBD1. Germline CDR1 and CDR2: SGHVS and FNYEAQ. V lost 7 bases and J lost 5; bases outside the gene matches: 6. There are 13 residues in the CDR3. CDR3: CASTTGGTHEQYF. The CDR3 DNA follows: TGTGCCAGCACCACAGGGGGCACCCACGAGCAGTACTTC.

The V call is TRBV5-4, the J call TRBJ1-2; 10 bases align to TRBD1. Per germline, CDR1 SGHNT and CDR2 YYREEE (reference sequence). The CDR3 consists of 14 residues. J gave up 4 bases and V 4 bases, and 4 bases lay outside the gene matches. CDR3 in DNA: TGTGCCAGCAGCATGGGACAGGGGATCTATGGCTACACCTTC. Translating it yields CASSMGQGIYGYTF.

The chain links TRBV5-1 to TRBJ1-4, with TRBD1 matching 11 bases. J was trimmed by 7 bases and V by 4 bases; bases with no gene match: 3. The CDR3 spans 14 residues. Germline values: CDR1 SGHRS, CDR2 YFSETQ. CDR3 in DNA: TGCGCCAGCAGCAAGGGACAGGGGGGTGAAAAACTGTTTTTT. Residues: CASSKGQGGEKLFF. Variable domain in full (rest from reference TRBV5-1 and TRBJ1-4): KAGVTQTPRYLIKTRGQQVTLSCSPISGHRSVSWYQQTPGQGLQFLFEYFSETQRNKGNFPGRFSGRQFSNSRSEMNVSTLELGDSALYLCASSKGQGGEKLFFGSGTQLSVL.

CDR3 loop: CASSQGARVTEAFF. The CDR3 DNA is TGTGCCAGCAGCCAGGGGGCGCGGGTTACTGAAGCTTTCTTT. The chain carries TRBV5-5 and TRBJ1-1, with 8 bases matching TRBD1. The V segment lost 4 bases and the J segment 5 bases; nucleotides outside the gene matches: 7. The CDR3 contains 14 residues. CDR1 and CDR2 from the germline V gene are SGHKS and YYEKEE (reference sequence).